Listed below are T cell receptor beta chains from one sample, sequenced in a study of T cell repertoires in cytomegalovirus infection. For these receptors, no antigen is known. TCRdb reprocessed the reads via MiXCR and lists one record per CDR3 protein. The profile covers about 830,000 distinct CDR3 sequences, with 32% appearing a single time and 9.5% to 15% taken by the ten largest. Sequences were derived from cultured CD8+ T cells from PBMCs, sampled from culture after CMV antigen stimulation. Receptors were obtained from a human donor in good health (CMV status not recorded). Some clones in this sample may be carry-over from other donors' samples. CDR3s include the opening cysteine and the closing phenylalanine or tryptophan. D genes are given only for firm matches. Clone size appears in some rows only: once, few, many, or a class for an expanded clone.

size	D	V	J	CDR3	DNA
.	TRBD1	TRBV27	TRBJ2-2	CASSPPDRGDTGELFF	TGTGCCAGCAGTCCCCCGGACAGGGGGGACACCGGGGAGCTGTTTTTT
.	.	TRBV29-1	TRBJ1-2	CSVEDRQYGYTF	TGCAGCGTTGAAGATCGGCAGTATGGCTACACCTTC
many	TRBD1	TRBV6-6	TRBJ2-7	CASSTTHPGGQGSSYEQYF	TGTGCCAGCTCTACTACCCATCCTGGGGGACAGGGGAGCTCCTACGAGCAGTACTTC
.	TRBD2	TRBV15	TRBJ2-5	CATNAAGTQETQYF	TGTGCCACCAATGCAGCGGGGACCCAAGAGACCCAGTACTTC
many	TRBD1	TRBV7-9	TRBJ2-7	CASSLPTGDYEQYF	TGTGCCAGCAGCTTACCGACAGGGGATTACGAGCAGTACTTC
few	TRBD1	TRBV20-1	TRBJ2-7	CSARDQDRGLEQYF	TGCAGTGCTAGAGATCAGGACAGGGGGCTCGAGCAGTACTTC
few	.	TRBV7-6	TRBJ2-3	CASSLPPITSTDTQYF	TGTGCCAGCAGCCTCCCTCCCATTACTAGCACAGATACGCAGTATTTT
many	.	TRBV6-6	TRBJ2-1	CASEGGDPYNEQFF	TGTGCCTCTGAGGGGGGTGACCCCTACAATGAGCAGTTCTTC
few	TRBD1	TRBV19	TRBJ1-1	CASSDGTGLFF	TGTGCCAGTAGTGATGGGACAGGGCTTTTCTTT
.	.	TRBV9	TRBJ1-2	CASSVLQDGYTF	TGTGCCAGCAGCGTTTTACAGGATGGCTACACCTTC
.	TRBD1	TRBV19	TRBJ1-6	CASSIRAGWTGGNSPLHF	TGTGCCAGTAGTATACGGGCAGGGTGGACAGGCGGCAATTCACCCCTCCACTTT
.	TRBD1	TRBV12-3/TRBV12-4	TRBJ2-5	CASSGTGLETQYF	TGTGCCAGTTCCGGGACAGGGCTGGAGACCCAGTACTTC
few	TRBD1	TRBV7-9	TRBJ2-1	CASSSGRQGEFF	TGTGCCAGCAGCTCGGGACGACAGGGGGAGTTCTTC
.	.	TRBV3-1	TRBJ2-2	CASSQDSPANTGELFF	TGTGCCAGCAGCCAAGATTCACCCGCGAACACCGGGGAGCTGTTTTTT
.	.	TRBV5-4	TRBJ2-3	CASSMLVEKHTDTQYF	TGTGCCAGCAGCATGTTAGTGGAGAAACACACAGATACGCAGTATTTT
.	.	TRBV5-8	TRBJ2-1	CASSFVKGSAYNEQFF	TGTGCCAGCAGCTTCGTAAAGGGGAGCGCCTACAATGAGCAGTTCTTC
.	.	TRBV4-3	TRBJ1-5	CASSQDIWSNQPQHF	TGCGCCAGCAGCCAAGATATATGGAGTAATCAGCCCCAGCATTTT
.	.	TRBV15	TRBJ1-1	CATSRSGYTEAFF	TGTGCCACCAGCAGAAGCGGTTACACTGAAGCTTTCTTT
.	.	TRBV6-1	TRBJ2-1	CASSGDRSSGNEQFF	TGTGCCAGCAGTGGTGACAGGAGCTCCGGTAATGAGCAGTTCTTC
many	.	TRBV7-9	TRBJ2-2	CASSPEGSNTGELFF	TGTGCCAGCAGCCCGGAGGGGTCTAACACCGGGGAGCTGTTTTTT
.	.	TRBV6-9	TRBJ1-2	CASSLAGAHRYGYTF	TGTGCCAGCAGTCTAGCAGGCGCCCACCGCTATGGCTACACCTTC
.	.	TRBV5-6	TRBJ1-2	CASSLVSTDYGYTF	TGTGCCAGCAGCTTGGTATCGACCGACTATGGCTACACCTTC
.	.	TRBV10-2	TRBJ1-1	CASSESVGTGAEAFF	TGCGCCAGCAGTGAGTCGGTTGGCACAGGCGCTGAAGCTTTCTTT
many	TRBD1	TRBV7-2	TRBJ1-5	CASSLETGGNQPQHF	TGTGCCAGCAGCTTAGAGACAGGGGGCAATCAGCCCCAGCATTTT
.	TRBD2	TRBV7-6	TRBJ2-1	CASSFRLAGDEQFF	TGTGCCAGCAGCTTTCGGCTAGCGGGGGATGAGCAGTTCTTC
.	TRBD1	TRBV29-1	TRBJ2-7	CSVRKDSGTGPYEQYF	TGCAGCGTTCGAAAGGATTCCGGGACAGGGCCCTACGAGCAGTACTTC
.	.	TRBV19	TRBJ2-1	CASSIWGNEQFF	TGTGCCAGTAGTATATGGGGAAATGAGCAGTTCTTC
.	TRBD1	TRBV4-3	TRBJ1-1	CASSQDLGGTVMNTEAFF	TGCGCCAGCAGCCAAGATTTGGGGGGGACAGTTATGAACACTGAAGCTTTCTTT